These 3 T cell receptor beta chains came from one sample sequenced in a study of CXCR3-negative and CXCR3-positive naive CD8 T cells. Researchers prepared the TRB cDNA libraries using 5' RACE with UMI labels. TCRdb reanalyzed the 5' RACE reads and collapses them to one entry per CDR3 protein, without DNA. In all, the sample yields 80,000 to 95,000 distinct CDR3 sequences. Sequencing used naive CXCR3- CD8+ T cells from blood. Subset specified: CD45RO-CCR7+CD27+CD95- naive CD8+ T cells lacking CXCR3 (TNR3-). The receptors were sampled from a human donor in good health. Some clones in this sample may be carry-over from other donors' samples.

The genes are TRBV7-8 and TRBJ2-7. The CDR3 runs to 14 residues. Germline CDR1 reads SGHVS; CDR2 reads FQNEAQ. CDR3 amino acids: CASSLSSLSYEQYF.

The chain links TRBV29-1 to TRBJ2-3; TCRdb's assignment of TRBD1 cannot be checked, as there is no DNA. CDR1 and CDR2 from the germline V gene are SQVTM and ANQGSEA. The CDR3 is made up of 14 amino acids. CDR3 loop: CSVGTLTTTDTQYF.

The chain links TRBV29-1 to TRBJ2-7; TCRdb reports TRBD1, a call that lacks DNA to check it against. The CDR3 has 14 amino acids. From germline, CDR1 is SQVTM and CDR2 ANQGSEA. The CDR3 is CSVEIAGGGYEQYF.